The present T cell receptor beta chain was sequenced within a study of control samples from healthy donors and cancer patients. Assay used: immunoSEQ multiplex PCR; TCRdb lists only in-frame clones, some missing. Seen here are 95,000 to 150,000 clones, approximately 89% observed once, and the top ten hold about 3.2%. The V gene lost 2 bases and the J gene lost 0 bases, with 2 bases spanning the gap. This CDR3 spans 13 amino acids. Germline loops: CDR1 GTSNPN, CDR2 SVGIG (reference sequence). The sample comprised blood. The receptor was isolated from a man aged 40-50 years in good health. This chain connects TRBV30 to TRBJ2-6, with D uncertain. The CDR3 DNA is TGTGCCTGGAGTAGCTCTGGGGCCAACGTCCTGACTTTC. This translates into CAWSSSGANVLTF.